The next 27 T cell receptor beta chains were all read from a single sample in a study of vaccination and CD4 T cells after COVID-19. Sequencing of DNA taken from cultured CD4+ T cells relied on the Oncomine TCR Beta short-read assay. TCRdb passed the PCR reads through MiXCR, listing each CDR3 protein once. The table shows around 19,000 distinct CDR3 sequences, with approximately 33% occurring only once. Antigen specificity for these receptors is unknown. Specified time point: late sampling 161 to 241 days after vaccination in a few convalescent patients. The treatment: approximately nine-day PBMC culture with coronavirus spike peptide pools or control peptides (ViraFEST assay). Sequences were derived from CD4+ T cells from blood, cultured in vitro, sampled about 7 months after SARS-CoV-2 vaccination. All receptors come from a human donor who had recovered from COVID-19.

This clonotype was detected only a few times. The chain recombines TRBV6-1 with TRBJ2-1; 10 bases are a match to TRBD2. V trimming: 8 bases; J trimming: 0 bases; junction bases outside the gene matches: 4. Germline CDR1 and CDR2: MNHNS and SASEGT. The CDR3 runs to 15 residues. The CDR3 region has the DNA TGTGCCAGCCTTTCTAGCGGGAGCTCCTACAATGAGCAGTTCTTC. Translation: CASLSSGSSYNEQFF.

The chain joins TRBV28 to TRBJ1-1; maybe TRBD1 (6 bases). Trimming cost V 1 base and J 3 bases, with 9 bases left between them. The CDR3 is 14 residues long. Germline CDR1 and CDR2: MDHEN and SYDVKM. The CDR3 region has the DNA TGTGCCAGCAGTTTATTAGGGGGGTACACTGAAGCTTTCTTT. As protein: CASSLLGGYTEAFF.

Only a few counts were recorded for this clonotype. This chain links TRBV7-9 with TRBJ2-3; D is uncertain. CDR1 and CDR2 from the germline V gene are SEHNR and FQNEAQ (reference sequence). Trimming stripped 2 bases from V and 10 bases from J, with 13 bases between. The CDR3 has 13 amino acids. The CDR3 protein is CASSLNPSYSQYF. For the CDR3, the DNA is TGTGCCAGCAGCTTAAACCCTAGTTACTCGCAGTATTTT.

The chain carries TRBV27 and TRBJ2-7; D gene unclear. Trimming took 4 bases from V and 0 from J, leaving 7 bases between them. Per the germline V gene, CDR1 is MNHEY and CDR2 is SMNVEV (reference sequence). CDR3 size: 13 residues. The CDR3 bases are TGTGCCAGCAGTTCGGTCCCCTCCTACGAGCAGTACTTC. Its translation is CASSSVPSYEQYF.

The J gene is TRBJ2-2, the V gene TRBV7-6; D is unresolved. The CDR3 has 14 residues. Trimming cost V 2 bases and J 6 bases, with 10 bases left between them. Germline V CDR1 and CDR2: SGHVS, FNYEAQ. The CDR3 sequence: CASSLPKGPGELFF. The CDR3 nucleotides are TGTGCCAGCAGCTTACCAAAGGGCCCCGGGGAGCTGTTTTTT.

The V and J genes are TRBV5-1 and TRBJ2-5; no definite D call. This CDR3 is built from 14 residues. Germline CDR1 and CDR2: SGHRS and YFSETQ. V was cut by 0 bases and J by 5 bases, with 11 bases left in between. The CDR3 DNA reads as TGCGCCAGCAGCTTGGGTTCGCGTGGGGAGACCCAGTACTTC. It is translated as CASSLGSRGETQYF.

This clonotype was recorded a few times. The V and J genes are TRBV7-2 and TRBJ2-3, with TRBD1 as a possible D gene (5 bases). Germline CDR1 and CDR2: SGHTA and FQGNSA. The CDR3 is made up of 14 amino acids. V lost 1 base and J lost 4, with 9 bases in between. CDR3 sequence (DNA): TGTGCCAGCAGCTTAGATGTAGGGGCAGATACGCAGTATTTT. Its protein product is CASSLDVGADTQYF.

The chain has TRBV19 and TRBJ2-7; 8 bases are shared with TRBD1. In germline, CDR1 is LNHDA, CDR2 SQIVND (reference sequence). The CDR3 has 17 amino acids. The V and J ends lost 1 base and 5 bases, in that order; junction bases with no gene match: 13. The CDR3 spells CASSIGYGRGLLDEQYF. The CDR3 DNA reads TGTGCCAGTAGTATAGGGTACGGCAGGGGGCTATTGGACGAGCAGTACTTC.

Of note for this clonotype: Compared with germline, one end of the junction differs, possibly owing to a read error. V is TRBV10-3 and J is TRBJ2-5; 8 nucleotides line up with TRBD2. The CDR3 has 19 residues. Germline CDR1 reads ENHRY; CDR2 reads SYGVKD. The CDR3 spells CAISESRSGGAGEQETQCF. The CDR3, as DNA: TGTGCCATCAGTGAGTCTCGCTCTGGGGGAGCGGGAGAGCAAGAGACCCAGTGCTTC.

V gene TRBV20-1 combines with J gene TRBJ1-1; TRBD1 aligns across 7 bases. CDR3 length: 15 amino acids. Per germline, CDR1 DFQATT and CDR2 SNEGSKA (reference sequence). The trim removed 5 bases at V and 5 bases at J, leaving 14 bases unmatched. The CDR3 region has the DNA TGCAGTGCTCCTAAACCGGGACAGCCGGGGACTGAAGCTTTCTTT. It is translated as CSAPKPGQPGTEAFF.

This clonotype was seen a few times. The chain combines TRBV28 with TRBJ2-2; 9 bases fit TRBD2. The ends lost 7 bases at V and 6 bases at J; junction bases unmatched: 9. Germline V gene sequence: CDR1 MDHEN, CDR2 SYDVKM. The CDR3 length is 15 residues. DNA of the CDR3: TGTGCCAGCATGGGGGCTAGCGGGAATGCCGGGGAGCTGTTTTTT. It specifies CASMGASGNAGELFF.

The chain combines TRBV2 with TRBJ2-2, with TRBD1 as a possible D gene (5 bases). In germline, CDR1 is SNHLY, CDR2 FYNNEI. The CDR3 runs to 14 residues. V shed 1 base and J shed 4 bases, with 7 bases lying between them. The CDR3: CASSEEDITGELFF. CDR3 DNA: TGTGCCAGCAGTGAAGAGGACATCACCGGGGAGCTGTTTTTT.

This clonotype has just a few counts. The rearrangement joins TRBV19 to TRBJ2-2; the D call may be TRBD1 or TRBD2 (5 bases each). The CDR3 loop spans 16 amino acids. From germline, CDR1 is LNHDA and CDR2 SQIVND (reference sequence). Trimming left V 5 bases short and J 3 bases short, with 16 bases between. CDR3 nucleotide sequence: TGTGCCAGTAGTCCAGCTTGGGGGTCCGACACCGGGGAGCTGTTTTTT. This gives the protein CASSPAWGSDTGELFF.

This clonotype was seen more than once but under ten times. The DNA for the CDR3 is TGTGCCACCAGCAGAGGCCGGGACTACAATGAGCAGTTCTTC. This codes for CATSRGRDYNEQFF. The genes are TRBV15 and TRBJ2-1; TRBD2 might be the D (5 bases). The CDR3 extends over 14 amino acids. Trimming cost V 1 base and J 3 bases, with 7 bases left between them. Germline CDR1 LNHNV, CDR2 YYDKDF (reference sequence).

The chain joins TRBV7-2 to TRBJ1-1, with 8 bases aligning to TRBD1. The V gene end was trimmed by 4 bases and the J gene end by 4 bases; junction bases not matched to a gene: 2. Per the germline V gene, CDR1 is SGHTA and CDR2 is FQGNSA. This CDR3 contains 13 residues. The CDR3 is CASSSQGGTEAFF. CDR3 coding DNA: TGTGCCAGCAGCTCACAGGGGGGCACTGAAGCTTTCTTT. Supplemented by reference TRBV7-2 and TRBJ1-1, the full variable domain reads GAGVSQSPSNKVTEKGKDVELRCDPISGHTALYWYRQSLGQGLEFLIYFQGNSAPDKSGLPSDRFSAERTGGSVSTLTIQRTQQEDSAVYLCASSSQGGTEAFFGQGTRLTVV.

The chain uses TRBV2 and TRBJ1-5; D is ambiguous. CDR3 length: 14 residues. Germline values: CDR1 SNHLY, CDR2 FYNNEI. V dropped 1 base and J dropped 3 bases, with 7 bases sitting between them. This CDR3 is CASSEEAYNQPQHF. The CDR3 coding sequence is TGTGCCAGCAGTGAAGAGGCTTACAATCAGCCCCAGCATTTT. The whole variable domain, remainder taken from reference TRBV2 and TRBJ1-5, is EPEVTQTPSHQVTQMGQEVILRCVPISNHLYFYWYRQILGQKVEFLVSFYNNEISEKSEIFDDQFSVERPDGSNFTLKIRSTKLEDSAMYFCASSEEAYNQPQHFGDGTRLSIL.

The V gene is TRBV28, the J gene TRBJ1-1, with D possibly TRBD1 on 6 matching bases. This CDR3 is 12 amino acids long. Germline lookup yields CDR1 MDHEN and CDR2 SYDVKM. With 1 base removed from V and 7 bases from J, the gap between germline ends came to 7 bases. In nucleotides, the CDR3 is TGTGCCAGCAGTTTATTGACAGGTGAAGCTTTCTTT. Protein: CASSLLTGEAFF.

The chain recombines TRBV11-1 with TRBJ2-5; D is ambiguous. The CDR3 is 13 residues long. CDR1 is SGHAT and CDR2 is FQDESV in the germline V gene (reference sequence). Between the trimmed V and J ends, which lost 2 bases and 5 bases, there was a span of 9 bases. The CDR3 protein is CASSLTGLETQYF. The CDR3, as DNA: TGTGCCAGCAGCTTAACGGGCCTGGAGACCCAGTACTTC.

This clonotype turned up a few times. CDR3 DNA sequence: TGTGCCAGCAGCTTAGGACAGGGGTTCGACACTGAAGCTTTCTTT. This sequence encodes CASSLGQGFDTEAFF. This chain connects TRBV11-1 to TRBJ1-1, with 8 bases aligning to TRBD1. This CDR3 region has 15 residues. The J segment lost 3 bases and the V segment lost 1 base, leaving 4 bases of the junction unmatched. The germline CDR1 and CDR2 sequences are SGHAT and FQDESV (reference sequence). Variable domain in full (rest from reference TRBV11-1 and TRBJ1-1): EAEVAQSPRYKITEKSQAVAFWCDPISGHATLYWYRQILGQGPELLVQFQDESVVDDSQLPKDRFSAERLKGVDSTLKIQPAELGDSAMYLCASSLGQGFDTEAFFGQGTRLTVV.

The table lists this clonotype with a few counts. This rearrangement joins TRBV28 to TRBJ1-2, with a weak D call TRBD1 (6 bases). Germline V gene sequence: CDR1 MDHEN, CDR2 SYDVKM. Trimming took off 3 bases at V and 7 bases at J, with 9 bases between the two ends. The CDR3 loop spans 12 amino acids. The CDR3 DNA sequence: TGTGCCAGCAGTTTCCGACAGGCTGGCTACACCTTC. Encoded protein: CASSFRQAGYTF.

The V gene is TRBV6-2 or TRBV6-3, the J gene TRBJ2-1; D uncertain. This CDR3 region has 13 residues. The V end was cut by 2 bases, the J end by 7 bases, with 9 bases between. The V gene's germline CDR1 is MNHEY and CDR2 SVGEGT. This CDR3 is CASSYGAYNEQFF. CDR3 DNA sequence: TGTGCCAGCAGTTACGGTGCGTATAATGAGCAGTTCTTC.

As regards this clonotype: A much more abundant neighbour one base away suggests this may be a read error. The V gene is TRBV20-1, the J gene TRBJ1-2; 9 nucleotides match TRBD1. The germline gives CDR1 DFQATT, CDR2 SNEGSKA (reference sequence). This CDR3 spans 13 amino acids. The ends lost 7 bases at V and 7 bases at J; junction bases unmatched: 10. CDR3 in amino acids: CSGGTGISGGYTF. The CDR3 coding sequence is TGCAGTGGAGGGACAGGGATCAGTGGTGGCTACACCTTC.

The V and J genes are TRBV28 and TRBJ1-3; D unresolved. With 2 bases removed from V and 4 bases from J, the gap between germline ends came to 3 bases. This CDR3 is 12 amino acids long. CDR1 is MDHEN and CDR2 is SYDVKM in the germline V gene. CDR3 protein: CASSLRGNTIYF. As DNA, the CDR3 is TGTGCCAGCAGTTTAAGAGGAAACACCATATATTTT.

This clonotype was counted a few times. The chain has TRBV4-1 and TRBJ1-2; 9 bases match TRBD1. V shed 1 base and J 2 bases; nucleotides not matched to a gene: 11. Germline V gives CDR1 MGHRA, CDR2 YSYEKL. The CDR3 runs 18 residues. The CDR3 is CASSQVRFGTGTNYGYTF. Written as DNA, the CDR3 is TGCGCCAGCAGCCAAGTAAGGTTTGGGACAGGGACAAACTATGGCTACACCTTC.

This clonotype was picked up a small number of times. The chain couples TRBV10-1 to TRBJ1-5, with D tentatively TRBD1 (5 bases). V was clipped by 2 bases and J by 6 bases, with 5 bases between them. CDR1 and CDR2 (germline): WNHNN, SYGVQD (reference sequence). The length of the CDR3 is 12 residues. CDR3: CASSEGTQPQHF. The CDR3, as DNA: TGCGCCAGCAGTGAGGGGACTCAGCCCCAGCATTTT.

This clonotype was seen a handful of times. The chain has TRBV6-1 and TRBJ2-7, with TRBD2 matching over 7 bases. This CDR3 is 18 amino acids long. The V and J ends lost 3 bases and 1 base, in that order; junction bases with no gene match: 15. Per the germline V gene, CDR1 is MNHNS and CDR2 is SASEGT. CDR3 DNA: TGTGCCAGCAGTGAGGGCTTCCCGGGGCGGGAGTCTTCCTACGAGCAGTACTTC. This codes for CASSEGFPGRESSYEQYF.

The V call is TRBV6-2 or TRBV6-3, the J call TRBJ1-5; D gene ambiguous. Germline loops: CDR1 MNHEY, CDR2 SVGEGT. This CDR3 region has 14 residues. The V and J ends lost 10 bases and 3 bases respectively, with 16 bases between them. For the CDR3, the DNA is TGTGCCACCTCTACTCGGCGGGACAATCAGCCCCAGCATTTT. Residues: CATSTRRDNQPQHF.